Listed here is a single T cell receptor (beta chain). This receptor's antigen is unknown. Qualities for individual bases were not recorded, and no much larger clone is one base off. This specimen comes from a study of OX40 agonist ivuxolimab in advanced cancers. The study in broad terms: Ivuxolimab was an agonistic, fully human IgG2 monoclonal antibody directed against OX40 (CD134), a costimulatory receptor. Partial responses were achieved by three dose-escalation patients, of whom one had hepatocellular carcinoma and two had cutaneous melanoma. In the dose-escalation cohort, approximately 82% of patients were male, and the mean age was roughly 60 years with a range of roughly 23 to 79. The purpose of peripheral TCRbeta sequencing was to test whether ivuxolimab changed TCR sequence diversity and led to clonal T-cell expansion. Patients were allowed to have had prior anti-PD-1, anti-PD-L1 or anti-CTLA-4 therapy, and around 40% of the dose-escalation patients had previously received checkpoint inhibitors. The monotherapy dose-escalation portion (N of about 52 patients) of the phase I ivuxolimab trial is reported in the paper. Of the roughly 52 dose-escalation patients, hepatocellular carcinoma was present in 19, melanoma in about 15, renal cell carcinoma in 9 and head and neck cancer in 9. Intravenous ivuxolimab was administered to patients every 2 weeks at six dose levels: 0.01, 0.1, 0.3, 1.5, 3 and 10 mg/kg. The paper's findings and limits, for the study overall: At doses of 0.1 to 3.0 mg/kg, clonal expansion of both CD4+ and CD8+ T cells in blood was seen between baseline and week 6. On average, CD8+ T cells showed more expanded clones than CD4+ T cells after ivuxolimab. In the 0.1-3.0 mg/kg groups, partial responders were among the patients with the lowest normalized peripheral clonal expansion, particularly in CD8+ T cells. Low levels of normalized T-cell clonal expansion were also seen in some patients who did not respond. Antigen specificity was not determined for the clonally expanded peripheral T cells.

Genomic DNA was isolated from the sorted cells so that the TCRbeta CDR3 region could be sequenced. The immunoSEQ Assay was used for sequencing of TCRbeta CDR3 regions. As stored in TCRdb, this immuneACCESS dataset retains in-frame rearrangements with V and J assigned. A fraction of the clones does not appear; measured against another copy, unresolved V genes explain less than half of the discrepancy, and the remainder lacks a known reason. The table for this sample lists approximately 60,000 clones; around nine tenths of them were counted only once. 0.38% of the sample rests with the top ten. Spanning cysteine to phenylalanine, the CDR3 consists of 14 amino acids. CDR3 DNA only is kept here, 42 bases in frame from base 1. V was cut back by 1 base and J by 5 bases, leaving a gap of 12 bases between them. From the germline V gene, CDR1 is SGHRS and CDR2 is YFSETQ. Patients with autoimmune disease history or receiving systemic immunosuppression were excluded from the trial. Peripheral blood for TCR sequencing was collected from all dose cohorts at baseline, on cycle 4 day 1, and on cycle 7 day 1. Samples came from an open-label, multicenter, first-in-human phase I dose-escalation trial of ivuxolimab. Adults with locally advanced or metastatic melanoma, renal cell, hepatocellular, or head and neck squamous cell carcinoma were enrolled in the trial. CD4+ and CD8+ T cells were sorted separately from peripheral blood before TCR sequencing.

The sequence was collected from an adult with an advanced solid tumor such as melanoma, head and neck, liver or kidney cancer. Recombination connected TRBV5-1 to TRBJ1-1, with a weak D call of TRBD1 (6 bases match). This specimen was CD4+ or CD8+ T cells sorted from blood, taken in a trial of the OX40 agonist ivuxolimab. Here the CDR3 is given as CASSLQGSETEAFF. The DNA reads as follows: TGCGCCAGCAGCTTGCAGGGGTCGGAGACTGAAGCTTTCTTT.